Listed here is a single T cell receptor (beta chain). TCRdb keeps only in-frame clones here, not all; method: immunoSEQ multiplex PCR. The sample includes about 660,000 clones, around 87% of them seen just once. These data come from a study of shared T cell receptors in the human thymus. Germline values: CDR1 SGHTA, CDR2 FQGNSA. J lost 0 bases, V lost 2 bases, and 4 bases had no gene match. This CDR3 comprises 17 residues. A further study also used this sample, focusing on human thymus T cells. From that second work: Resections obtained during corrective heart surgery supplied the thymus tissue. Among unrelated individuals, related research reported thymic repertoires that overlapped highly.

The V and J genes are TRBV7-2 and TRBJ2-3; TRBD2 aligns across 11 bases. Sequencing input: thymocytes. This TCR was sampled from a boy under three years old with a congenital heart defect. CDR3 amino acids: CASSLRTSGSSTDTQYF. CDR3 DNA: TGTGCCAGCAGCTTAAGGACTAGCGGGTCTAGCACAGATACGCAGTATTTT.